A selection of T cell receptor beta chains follows, all from one sample in a study of shared clonotypes between healthy human individuals. Here immunoSEQ multiplex PCR was the method, and the copy in TCRdb shows in-frame clones only, minus some. Here the sample spans around 600,000 clones, roughly 98% being singletons. The sequenced sample was naive CD8+ T cells sorted from blood. The origin of the receptors is a man aged 25 to 45 in good health. CDR3s include the opening cysteine and the closing phenylalanine or tryptophan. A D gene is named only where the DNA matches it firmly. Rows give clone size only sometimes, using once, few, many, or a class for an expanded clone.

clone_size j_call d_call v_call cdr3_aa cdr3_nt
NA TRBJ2-1 NA TRBV27 CASKVGGRHEQFF TGTGCTTCTAAGGTCGGAGGGCGGCATGAGCAGTTCTTC
NA TRBJ2-1 TRBD2 TRBV27 CASSLSYTSDQFF TGTGCCAGCAGTTTATCCTATACTAGCGATCAGTTCTTC
NA TRBJ2-1 NA TRBV11-2 CASSSPPFNEQFF TGTGCCAGCAGCTCCCCTCCGTTCAATGAGCAGTTCTTC
NA TRBJ2-7 NA TRBV2 CASSATGIEQYF TGTGCCAGCAGTGCGACAGGAATCGAGCAGTACTTC
NA TRBJ2-7 NA TRBV27 CASSPGTPYEQYF TGTGCCAGCAGCCCCGGGACTCCATACGAGCAGTACTTC
NA TRBJ1-1 NA TRBV29-1 CSVLEGLRTEAFF TGCAGCGTACTCGAGGGATTGAGGACTGAAGCTTTCTTT
NA TRBJ2-7 NA TRBV7-9 CASSFSGGILDEQYF TGTGCCAGCAGCTTCTCCGGGGGAATATTGGACGAGCAGTACTTC
NA TRBJ2-7 NA TRBV7-9 CASSLEPGDYEQYF TGTGCCAGCAGCTTAGAACCAGGGGACTACGAGCAGTACTTC
NA TRBJ2-1 TRBD1 TRBV25-1 CASSARDRGIHNEQFF TGTGCCAGCAGTGCCCGGGACAGGGGGATACACAATGAGCAGTTCTTC
NA TRBJ2-7 TRBD2 TRBV28 CASSQTSGVTYEQYF TGTGCCAGCAGTCAAACTAGCGGGGTAACTTACGAGCAGTACTTC
NA TRBJ2-7 NA TRBV29-1 CSVAGHRDLSYEQYF TGCAGCGTAGCAGGGCACCGGGACTTATCCTACGAGCAGTACTTC
NA TRBJ2-3 NA TRBV18 CASSPVVGMDNTDTQYF TGTGCCAGCTCACCAGTCGTGGGTATGGACAACACAGATACGCAGTATTTT
NA TRBJ2-7 NA TRBV7-2 CASSPRPLGGDEQYF TGTGCCAGCAGCCCCCGTCCTCTCGGTGGCGACGAGCAGTACTTC
NA TRBJ2-1 NA TRBV18 CASSPGSEQFF TGTGCCAGCTCACCGGGGAGTGAGCAGTTCTTC
NA TRBJ2-7 NA TRBV5-5 CASSSMEHYEQYF TGTGCCAGCAGCTCCATGGAACACTACGAGCAGTACTTC
NA TRBJ2-3 NA TRBV19 CASSILESTDTQYF TGTGCCAGTAGTATTTTAGAGAGCACAGATACGCAGTATTTT
NA TRBJ1-3 TRBD1 TRBV9 CASSVGQNGNTIYF TGTGCCAGCAGCGTGGGACAGAATGGAAACACCATATATTTT
NA TRBJ1-1 NA TRBV29-1 CTCGRMNTEAFF TGCACCTGTGGCAGAATGAACACTGAAGCTTTCTTT
NA TRBJ1-2 NA TRBV7-6 CASSPRADTNYGYTF TGTGCCAGCAGCCCGCGAGCAGACACTAACTATGGCTACACCTTC
NA TRBJ1-1 NA TRBV2 CASNRNTEAFF TGTGCCAGCAACAGGAACACTGAAGCTTTCTTT
NA TRBJ1-2 TRBD1 TRBV5-6 CASSLNPGGNYGYTF TGTGCCAGCAGCTTGAACCCAGGGGGGAACTATGGCTACACCTTC
NA TRBJ2-3 NA TRBV7-6 CASSFRTQVNTDTQYF TGTGCCAGCAGCTTCAGGACGCAGGTGAACACAGATACGCAGTATTTT
NA TRBJ2-1 TRBD2 TRBV10-1 CASSETSGGYNEQFF TGCGCCAGCAGTGAGACTAGCGGGGGGTACAATGAGCAGTTCTTC
NA TRBJ1-1 NA TRBV29-1 CSVVPDRPRGPNTEAFF TGCAGCGTTGTCCCAGACAGACCCCGGGGACCGAACACTGAAGCTTTCTTT
NA TRBJ2-5 NA TRBV27 CASSSSETQYF TGTGCCAGCAGCTCATCGGAGACCCAGTACTTC
NA TRBJ2-7 NA TRBV9 CASSPSGGMHEQYF TGTGCCAGCAGCCCGTCCGGGGGTATGCACGAGCAGTACTTC
NA TRBJ1-1 NA TRBV7-2 CASSLLPDGGNTEAFF TGTGCCAGCAGCTTACTCCCCGATGGGGGGAACACTGAAGCTTTCTTT
NA TRBJ2-1 NA TRBV19 CASRMPGLAMNEQFF TGTGCCAGTAGGATGCCGGGACTCGCGATGAATGAGCAGTTCTTC
NA TRBJ2-1 NA TRBV29-1 CSVLIEYNEQFF TGCAGCGTTCTAATCGAATACAATGAGCAGTTCTTC
once TRBJ1-2 NA TRBV28 CASSFQGFYGYTF TGTGCCAGCAGTTTTCAGGGATTCTATGGCTACACCTTC
NA TRBJ2-3 NA TRBV4-3 CASSQDRQDTDTQYF TGCGCCAGCAGCCAAGATAGACAGGACACAGATACGCAGTATTTT
NA TRBJ2-5 TRBD1 TRBV18 CASSPKDRGGQETQYF TGTGCCAGCTCACCGAAGGACAGGGGGGGTCAAGAGACCCAGTACTTC
NA TRBJ1-5 NA TRBV27 CASSLSRRDQPQHF TGTGCCAGCAGTTTATCGAGAAGGGATCAGCCCCAGCATTTT
NA TRBJ2-1 TRBD2 TRBV7-8 CASSLETSGPYNEQFF TGTGCCAGCAGCTTAGAGACTAGCGGGCCCTACAATGAGCAGTTCTTC
NA TRBJ1-1 NA TRBV19 CASSPGLLQAFF TGTGCCAGTAGTCCCGGTCTTCTTCAAGCTTTCTTT
NA TRBJ1-3 NA TRBV7-2 CASSRDASSGNTIYF TGTGCCAGCAGCAGGGACGCGAGCTCTGGAAACACCATATATTTT
NA TRBJ2-3 TRBD1 TRBV5-1 CASAGGAGTDTQYF TGCGCCAGCGCAGGGGGCGCCGGAACAGATACGCAGTATTTT
NA TRBJ2-1 NA TRBV7-9 CASRPTSSPYNEQFF TGTGCCAGCAGGCCGACTAGTTCCCCCTACAATGAGCAGTTCTTC
once TRBJ2-3 TRBD2 TRBV13 CASSPRGGSTDTQYF TGTGCCAGCAGTCCGCGCGGGGGGAGCACAGATACGCAGTATTTT
NA TRBJ2-3 NA TRBV13 CASSEGVAADTQYF TGTGCCAGCAGCGAGGGGGTAGCGGCAGATACGCAGTATTTT
NA TRBJ2-5 NA TRBV2 CASSEGGFMQGETQYF TGTGCCAGCAGTGAAGGCGGGTTCATGCAGGGGGAGACCCAGTACTTC
NA TRBJ2-1 TRBD2 TRBV9 CASSVASLAGAYEQFF TGTGCCAGCAGCGTAGCTTCCCTAGCGGGAGCCTATGAGCAGTTCTTC
NA TRBJ2-7 TRBD2 TRBV7-6 CASSVTSGSKGEQYF TGTGCCAGCAGCGTTACTAGCGGGAGTAAGGGTGAGCAGTACTTC
NA TRBJ2-5 NA TRBV28 CASSLRSRGEQTQYF TGTGCCAGCAGTTTAAGGTCCAGGGGGGAACAGACCCAGTACTTC
NA TRBJ2-3 TRBD1 TRBV29-1 CSVDPGQGTDTQYF TGCAGCGTTGATCCAGGACAGGGGACAGATACGCAGTATTTT
NA TRBJ2-7 NA TRBV19 CASSIAGTGYEQYF TGTGCCAGTAGTATTGCGGGGACGGGGTACGAGCAGTACTTC
NA TRBJ2-7 TRBD2 TRBV11-1 CASSLGIGLAGDEQYF TGTGCCAGCAGCTTAGGGATCGGACTAGCGGGAGACGAGCAGTACTTC
NA TRBJ2-7 NA TRBV7-9 CASSPTLGNEQYF TGTGCCAGCAGCCCCACCCTCGGCAACGAGCAGTACTTC
few TRBJ2-6 NA TRBV4-3 CASSQGLSGANVLTF TGCGCCAGCAGCCAGGGCCTCTCTGGGGCCAACGTCCTGACTTTC
NA TRBJ2-1 TRBD2 TRBV5-1 CASSLEVSGGLANEQFF TGCGCCAGCAGCTTGGAGGTTAGCGGGGGTCTAGCCAATGAGCAGTTCTTC